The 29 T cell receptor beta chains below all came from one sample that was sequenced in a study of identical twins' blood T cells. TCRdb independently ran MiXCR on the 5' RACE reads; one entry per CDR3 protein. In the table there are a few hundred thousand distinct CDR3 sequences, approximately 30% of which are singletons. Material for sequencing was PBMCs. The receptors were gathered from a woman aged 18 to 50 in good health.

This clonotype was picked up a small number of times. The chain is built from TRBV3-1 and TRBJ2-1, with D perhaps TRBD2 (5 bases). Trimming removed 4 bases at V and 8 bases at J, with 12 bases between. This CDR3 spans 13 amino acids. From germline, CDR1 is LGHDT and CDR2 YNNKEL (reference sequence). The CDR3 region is CASSPGGRDEQFF. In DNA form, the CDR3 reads TGTGCCAGCAGCCCTGGAGGCCGGGATGAGCAGTTCTTC.

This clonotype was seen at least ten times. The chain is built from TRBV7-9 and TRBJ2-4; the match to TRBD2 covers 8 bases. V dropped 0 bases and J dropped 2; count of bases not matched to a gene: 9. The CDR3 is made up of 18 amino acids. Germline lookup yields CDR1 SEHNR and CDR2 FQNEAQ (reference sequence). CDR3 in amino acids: CASSLASGSDDPKNIQYF. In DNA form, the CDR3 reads TGTGCCAGCAGCTTAGCGAGCGGGAGCGACGACCCCAAAAACATTCAGTACTTC.

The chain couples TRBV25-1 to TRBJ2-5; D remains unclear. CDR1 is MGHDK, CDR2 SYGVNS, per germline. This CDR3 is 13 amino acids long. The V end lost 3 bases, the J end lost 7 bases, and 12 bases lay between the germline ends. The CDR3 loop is CASSDRDVGTQYF. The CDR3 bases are TGTGCCAGCAGTGATCGCGACGTAGGGACCCAGTACTTC.

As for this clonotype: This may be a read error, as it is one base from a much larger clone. In DNA, the CDR3 is TGTGCCAGCAGCCGTGGACTAGAACAAGAGACCCAGTGCTTC. Encoded protein: CASSRGLEQETQCF. V gene TRBV3-1 combines with J gene TRBJ2-5; 7 nucleotides align to TRBD2. CDR1 and CDR2 from the germline V gene are LGHDT and YNNKEL (reference sequence). The CDR3 runs 14 residues.

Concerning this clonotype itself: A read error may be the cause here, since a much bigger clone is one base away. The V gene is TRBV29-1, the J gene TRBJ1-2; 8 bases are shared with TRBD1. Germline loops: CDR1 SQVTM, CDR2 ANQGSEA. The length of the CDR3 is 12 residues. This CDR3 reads CSVWTGTYGHTF. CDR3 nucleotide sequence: TGCAGCGTTTGGACAGGGACCTATGGCCACACCTTC.

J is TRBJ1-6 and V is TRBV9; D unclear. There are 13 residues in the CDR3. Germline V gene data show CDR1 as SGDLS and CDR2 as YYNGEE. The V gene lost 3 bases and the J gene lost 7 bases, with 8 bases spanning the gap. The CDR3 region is CASSAPGNSPLHF. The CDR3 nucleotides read TGTGCCAGCAGCGCTCCGGGGAATTCACCCCTCCACTTT.

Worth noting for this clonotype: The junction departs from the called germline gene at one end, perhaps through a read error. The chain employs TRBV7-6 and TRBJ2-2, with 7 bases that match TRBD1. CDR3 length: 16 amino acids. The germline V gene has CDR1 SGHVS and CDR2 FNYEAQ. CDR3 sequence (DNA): TGTGCCGGCAGCTTATGGACAGGAATCGACACCGGGGAGCTGTTTTTT. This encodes CAGSLWTGIDTGELFF. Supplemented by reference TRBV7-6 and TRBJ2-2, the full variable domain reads GAGVSQSPRYKVTKRGQDVALRCDPISGHVSLYWYRQALGQGPEFLTYFNYEAQQDKSGLPNDRFSAERPEGSISTLTIQRTEQRDSAMYRCAGSLWTGIDTGELFFGEGSRLTVL.

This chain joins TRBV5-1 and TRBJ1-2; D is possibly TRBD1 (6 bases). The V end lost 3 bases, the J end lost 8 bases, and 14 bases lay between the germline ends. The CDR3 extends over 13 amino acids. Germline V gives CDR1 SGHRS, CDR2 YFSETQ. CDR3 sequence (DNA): TGCGCCAGCAGCTCCGCAGGGGTTGGGGGCTACACCTTC. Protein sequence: CASSSAGVGGYTF.

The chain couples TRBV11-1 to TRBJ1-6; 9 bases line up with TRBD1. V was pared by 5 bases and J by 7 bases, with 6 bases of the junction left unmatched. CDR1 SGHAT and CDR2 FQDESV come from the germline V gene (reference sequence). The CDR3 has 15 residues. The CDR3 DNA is TGTGCCAGCAGCGCCCACAGGGGGCGGAATTCACCCCTCCACTTT. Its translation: CASSAHRGRNSPLHF.

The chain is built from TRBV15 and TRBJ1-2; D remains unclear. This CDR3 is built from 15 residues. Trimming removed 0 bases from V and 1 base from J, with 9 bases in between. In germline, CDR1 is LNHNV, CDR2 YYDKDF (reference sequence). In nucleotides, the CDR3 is TGTGCCACCAGCAGAGATCTAGGCGGTAACTATGGCTACACCTTC. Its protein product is CATSRDLGGNYGYTF.

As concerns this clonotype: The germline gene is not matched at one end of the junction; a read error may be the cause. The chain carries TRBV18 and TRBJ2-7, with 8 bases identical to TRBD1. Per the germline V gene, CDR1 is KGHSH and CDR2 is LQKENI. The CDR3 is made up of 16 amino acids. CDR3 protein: CVSSPDGQGRVYEQYF. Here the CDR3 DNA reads TGTGTCAGCTCACCAGACGGACAGGGAAGAGTCTACGAGCAGTACTTC.

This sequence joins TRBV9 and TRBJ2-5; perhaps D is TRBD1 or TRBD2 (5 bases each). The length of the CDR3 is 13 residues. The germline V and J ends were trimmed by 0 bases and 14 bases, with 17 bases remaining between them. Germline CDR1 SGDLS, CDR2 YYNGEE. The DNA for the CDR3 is TGTGCCAGCAGCGTAGTAGGGACCGATGCGCCCTACTTC. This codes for CASSVVGTDAPYF. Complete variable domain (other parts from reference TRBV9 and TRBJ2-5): DSGVTQTPKHLITATGQRVTLRCSPRSGDLSVYWYQQSLDQGLQFLIQYYNGEERAKGNILERFSAQQFPDLHSELNLSSLELGDSALYFCASSVVGTDAPYFGPGTRLLVL.

This chain's CDR3 is CASSLGNGGYEQYF. The CDR3 region has the DNA TGTGCCAGCAGCTTAGGGAATGGCGGATACGAGCAGTACTTC. V is TRBV7-8 and J is TRBJ2-7; no reliable D call. This CDR3 region has 14 residues. Per germline, CDR1 SGHVS and CDR2 FQNEAQ. The V and J ends lost 1 base and 4 bases respectively, with 11 bases between them. The full variable domain, rest sourced from reference TRBV7-8 and TRBJ2-7, is GAGVSQSPRYKVAKRGQDVALRCDPISGHVSLFWYQQALGQGPEFLTYFQNEAQLDKSGLPSDRFFAERPEGSVSTLKIQRTQQEDSAVYLCASSLGNGGYEQYFGPGTRLTVT.

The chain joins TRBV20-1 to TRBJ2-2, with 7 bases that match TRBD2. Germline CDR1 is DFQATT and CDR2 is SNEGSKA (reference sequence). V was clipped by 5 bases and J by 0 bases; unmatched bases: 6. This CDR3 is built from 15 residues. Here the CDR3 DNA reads TGCAGTGCTCCCAGAGCGGGATCGAACACCGGGGAGCTGTTTTTT. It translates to CSAPRAGSNTGELFF.

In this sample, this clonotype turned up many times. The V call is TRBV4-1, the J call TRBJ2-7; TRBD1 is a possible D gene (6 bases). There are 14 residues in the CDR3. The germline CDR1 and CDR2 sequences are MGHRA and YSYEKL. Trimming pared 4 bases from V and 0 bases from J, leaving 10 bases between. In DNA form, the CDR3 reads TGCGCCAGCAGCCTCCGGGACAACTCCTACGAGCAGTACTTC. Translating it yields CASSLRDNSYEQYF.

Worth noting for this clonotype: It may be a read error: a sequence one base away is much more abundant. CDR3 coding DNA: TGCAGTGCTAGGGGATTCTTGGCGGGCCCTGAAGCTTTCTTT. Residues: CSARGFLAGPEAFF. The gene calls are TRBV20-1 and TRBJ1-1; D uncertain. V dropped 3 bases and J dropped 6 bases, with 17 bases sitting between them. CDR1 and CDR2 from the germline V gene are DFQATT and SNEGSKA (reference sequence). The CDR3 totals 14 residues.

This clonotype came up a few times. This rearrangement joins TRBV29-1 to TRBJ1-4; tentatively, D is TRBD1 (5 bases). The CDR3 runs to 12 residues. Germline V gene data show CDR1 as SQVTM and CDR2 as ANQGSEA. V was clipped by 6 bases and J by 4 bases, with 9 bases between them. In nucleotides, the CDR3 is TGCAGCGTCAGGGAGGGTAATGAAAAACTGTTTTTT. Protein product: CSVREGNEKLFF.

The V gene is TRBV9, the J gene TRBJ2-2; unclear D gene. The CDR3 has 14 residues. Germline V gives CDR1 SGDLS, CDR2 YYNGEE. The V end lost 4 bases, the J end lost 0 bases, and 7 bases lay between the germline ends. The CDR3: CASSTASNTGELFF. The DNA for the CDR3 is TGTGCCAGCAGCACCGCATCGAACACCGGGGAGCTGTTTTTT.

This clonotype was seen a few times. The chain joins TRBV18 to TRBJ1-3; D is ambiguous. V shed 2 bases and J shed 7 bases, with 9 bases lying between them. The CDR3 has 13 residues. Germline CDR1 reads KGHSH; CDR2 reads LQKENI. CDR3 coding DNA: TGTGCCAGCTCACCAGACTCCGGGAACACCATATATTTT. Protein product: CASSPDSGNTIYF.

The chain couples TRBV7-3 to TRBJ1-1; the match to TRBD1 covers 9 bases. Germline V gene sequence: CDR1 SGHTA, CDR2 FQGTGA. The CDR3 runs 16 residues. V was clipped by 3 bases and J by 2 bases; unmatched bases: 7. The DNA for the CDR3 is TGTGCCAGCAGCTTCGCCCGACAGGGGGTCAACACTGAAGCTTTCTTT. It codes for CASSFARQGVNTEAFF.

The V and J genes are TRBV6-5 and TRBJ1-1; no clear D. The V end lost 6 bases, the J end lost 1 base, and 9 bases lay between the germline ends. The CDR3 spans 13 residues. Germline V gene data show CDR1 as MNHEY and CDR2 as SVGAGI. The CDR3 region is CASRPTWNTEAFF. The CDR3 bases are TGTGCCAGCAGACCCACATGGAACACTGAAGCTTTCTTT.

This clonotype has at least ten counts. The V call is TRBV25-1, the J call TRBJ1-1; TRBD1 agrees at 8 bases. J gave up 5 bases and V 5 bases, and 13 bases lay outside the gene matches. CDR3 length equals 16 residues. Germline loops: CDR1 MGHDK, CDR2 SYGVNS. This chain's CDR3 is CASSPYQGARLTEAFF. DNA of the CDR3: TGTGCCAGCAGTCCTTATCAGGGGGCCCGGTTAACTGAAGCTTTCTTT.

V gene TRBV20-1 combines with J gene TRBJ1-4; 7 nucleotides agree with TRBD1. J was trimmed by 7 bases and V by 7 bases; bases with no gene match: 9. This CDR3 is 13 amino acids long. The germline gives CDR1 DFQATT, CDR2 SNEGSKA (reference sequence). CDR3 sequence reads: CSVGRGGPEKLFF. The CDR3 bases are TGCAGTGTTGGCAGGGGGGGGCCTGAAAAACTGTTTTTT.

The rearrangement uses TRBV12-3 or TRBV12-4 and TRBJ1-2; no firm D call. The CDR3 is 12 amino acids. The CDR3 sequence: CTISLKGSGYTF. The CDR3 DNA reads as TGTACCATCAGTTTAAAGGGTAGTGGCTACACCTTC.

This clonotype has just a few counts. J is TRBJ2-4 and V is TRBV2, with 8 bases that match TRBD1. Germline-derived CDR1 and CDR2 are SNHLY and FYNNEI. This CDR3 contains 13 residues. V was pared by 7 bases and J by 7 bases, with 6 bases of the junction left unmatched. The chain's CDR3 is CASKYQGANIQYF. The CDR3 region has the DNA TGTGCCAGCAAATACCAGGGGGCGAACATTCAGTACTTC.

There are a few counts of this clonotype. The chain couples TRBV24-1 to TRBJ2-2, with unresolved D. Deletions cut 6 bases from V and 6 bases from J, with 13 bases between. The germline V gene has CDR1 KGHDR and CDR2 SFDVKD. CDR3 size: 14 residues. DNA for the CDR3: TGTGCCACCAGTAAGGCTGGCGACCCCGGGGAGCTGTTTTTT. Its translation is CATSKAGDPGELFF.

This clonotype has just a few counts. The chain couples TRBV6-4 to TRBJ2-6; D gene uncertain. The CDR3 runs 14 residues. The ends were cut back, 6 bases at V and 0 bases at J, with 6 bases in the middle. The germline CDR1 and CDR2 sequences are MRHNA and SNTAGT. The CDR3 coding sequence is TGTGCCAGCAGCCTGACCTCTGGGGCCAACGTCCTGACTTTC. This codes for CASSLTSGANVLTF.

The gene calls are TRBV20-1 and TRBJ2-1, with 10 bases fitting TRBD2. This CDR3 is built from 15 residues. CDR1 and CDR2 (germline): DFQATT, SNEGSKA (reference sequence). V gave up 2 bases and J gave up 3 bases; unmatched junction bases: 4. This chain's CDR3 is CSARPLAGIYNEQFF. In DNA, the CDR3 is TGCAGTGCTAGACCACTAGCGGGGATCTACAATGAGCAGTTCTTC.

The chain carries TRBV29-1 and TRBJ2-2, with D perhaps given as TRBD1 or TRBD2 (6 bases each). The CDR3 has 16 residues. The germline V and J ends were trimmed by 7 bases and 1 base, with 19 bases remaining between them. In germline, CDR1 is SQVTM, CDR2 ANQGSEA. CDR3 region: CSAIGGGMQNTGELFF. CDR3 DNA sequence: TGCAGCGCCATCGGAGGGGGGATGCAGAACACCGGGGAGCTGTTTTTT.